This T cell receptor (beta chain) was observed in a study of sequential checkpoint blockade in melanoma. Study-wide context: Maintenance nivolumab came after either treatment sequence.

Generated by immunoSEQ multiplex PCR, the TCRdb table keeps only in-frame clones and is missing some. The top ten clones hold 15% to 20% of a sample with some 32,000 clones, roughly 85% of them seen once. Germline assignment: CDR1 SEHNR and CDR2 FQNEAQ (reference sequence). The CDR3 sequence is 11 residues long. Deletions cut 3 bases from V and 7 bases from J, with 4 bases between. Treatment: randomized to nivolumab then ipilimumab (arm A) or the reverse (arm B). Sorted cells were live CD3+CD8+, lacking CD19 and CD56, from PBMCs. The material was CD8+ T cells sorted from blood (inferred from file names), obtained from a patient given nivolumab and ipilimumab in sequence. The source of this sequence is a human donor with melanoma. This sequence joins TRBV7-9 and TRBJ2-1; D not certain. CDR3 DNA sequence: TGTGCCAGCAGCTTTATAAATGAGCAGTTCTTC. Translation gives CASSFINEQFF.